Listed here are 23 T cell receptor beta chains from one sample, sequenced in a study of T cell repertoires in cytomegalovirus infection. Their antigens are not known. A single record per CDR3 protein comes from TCRdb applying MiXCR to the reads. The sample has 86,000 or so distinct CDR3 sequences, approximately 24% seen once; the top ten hold roughly 50%. This specimen was CD8+ T cells from cultured PBMCs, taken from culture after CMV antigen stimulation. Receptors were obtained from a human donor in good health (CMV status not recorded). Some clones in this sample may be carry-over from other donors' samples.

This clonotype showed up just a few times. V usage is TRBV5-1 and J usage is TRBJ1-1, with D unresolved. This CDR3 has 14 residues. Germline CDR1 reads SGHRS; CDR2 reads YFSETQ. V lost 3 bases to trimming and J lost 1 base, with 10 bases between them. Here the CDR3 DNA reads TGCGCCAGCAGCTCTCGAGCGCGGAACACTGAAGCTTTCTTT. Translating gives CASSSRARNTEAFF.

The rearrangement links TRBV9 to TRBJ2-3, with D possibly matching TRBD2 (6 bases). The CDR3 sequence is 16 residues long. Germline V lookup: CDR1 SGDLS, CDR2 YYNGEE. Trimming took 4 bases from V and 0 from J, leaving 15 bases between them. Here the CDR3 DNA reads TGTGCCAGCAGCCCCGAGGGGCGGGGTAGCACAGATACGCAGTATTTT. Its protein is CASSPEGRGSTDTQYF.

The V call is TRBV19, the J call TRBJ1-4; D unresolved. Germline-derived CDR1 and CDR2 are LNHDA and SQIVND (reference sequence). This CDR3 is 15 amino acids long. V gave up 2 bases and J gave up 3 bases, with 10 bases separating them. The CDR3 is CASSISGRPNEKLFF. As DNA, the CDR3 is TGTGCCAGTAGTATATCAGGACGCCCTAATGAAAAACTGTTTTTT.

This clonotype has just one count. The chain uses TRBV18 and TRBJ2-2; 7 bases are shared with TRBD1. Germline CDR1 KGHSH, CDR2 LQKENI. The CDR3 totals 17 residues. The trim removed 2 bases at V and 3 bases at J, leaving 9 bases unmatched. As DNA, the CDR3 is TGTGCCAGCTCACCAGAAGGCAGGGGGTACCACACCGGGGAGCTGTTTTTT. It is translated as CASSPEGRGYHTGELFF.

The chain joins TRBV20-1 to TRBJ2-1; 9 bases are a match to TRBD1. Germline trimming cut 5 bases from V and 6 bases from J; bases unmatched to any gene: 5. The CDR3 extends over 13 amino acids. CDR1 is DFQATT and CDR2 is SNEGSKA in the germline V gene (reference sequence). In DNA, the CDR3 is TGCAGTGCTCGGGGACAGGGCGGCAATGAGCAGTTCTTC. This codes for CSARGQGGNEQFF.

This clonotype was detected only a few times. The rearrangement uses TRBV6-1 and TRBJ1-5; perhaps TRBD1 as D (5 bases). The CDR3 is 14 amino acids. V lost 6 bases and J lost 1, with 10 bases in between. Germline-derived CDR1 and CDR2 are MNHNS and SASEGT. The CDR3 region is CASRGGLSNQPQHF. In DNA form, the CDR3 reads TGTGCCAGCAGGGGGGGTCTCAGCAATCAGCCCCAGCATTTT.

This clonotype qualifies as medium-sized. The rearrangement joins TRBV7-6 to TRBJ2-2, with D perhaps given as TRBD1 or TRBD2 (6 bases each). With 6 bases removed from V and 3 bases from J, the gap between germline ends came to 20 bases. This CDR3 comprises 17 residues. The germline CDR1 and CDR2 sequences are SGHVS and FNYEAQ. Here the CDR3 reads CASRNDRRDTYTGELFF. DNA of the CDR3: TGTGCCAGCAGAAACGACAGGCGGGACACTTACACCGGGGAGCTGTTTTTT.

The J gene is TRBJ2-1, the V gene TRBV5-4, with D uncertain. Germline V gene lookup returns CDR1 SGHNT and CDR2 YYREEE (reference sequence). This CDR3 has 12 residues. With 0 bases removed from V and 8 bases from J, the gap between germline ends came to 6 bases. The CDR3 coding sequence is TGTGCCAGCAGCTTGGTCCTAGATGAGCAGTTCTTC. The encoded protein is CASSLVLDEQFF. Complete variable domain (other parts from reference TRBV5-4 and TRBJ2-1): ETGVTQSPTHLIKTRGQQVTLRCSSQSGHNTVSWYQQALGQGPQFIFQYYREEENGRGNFPPRFSGLQFPNYSSELNVNALELDDSALYLCASSLVLDEQFFGPGTRLTVL.

The V and J genes are TRBV6-8 and TRBJ2-1; 8 bases map to TRBD1. Unmatched junction bases numbered 12, after V lost 4 bases and J lost 10 bases. CDR3 length: 15 residues. Germline V lookup: CDR1 MNHGY, CDR2 SAAAGT. The CDR3 spells CASSSQGGGGEEQFF. The CDR3 DNA reads as TGTGCCAGCAGTTCACAGGGGGGTGGCGGGGAGGAGCAGTTCTTC.

This chain joins TRBV19 and TRBJ1-5; 8 positions match TRBD1. CDR1 and CDR2 (germline): LNHDA, SQIVND (reference sequence). CDR3 length: 15 amino acids. J lost 0 bases, V lost 6 bases, and 4 bases had no gene match. Here the CDR3 reads CASSSDRDSNQPQHF. The CDR3 DNA reads as TGTGCCAGTAGCTCGGACAGGGATAGCAATCAGCCCCAGCATTTT.

This clonotype showed up just a few times. This rearrangement joins TRBV10-3 to TRBJ2-7, with 8 bases aligning to TRBD2. Germline V CDR1 and CDR2: ENHRY, SYGVKD. CDR3 length: 16 residues. V lost 2 bases to trimming and J lost 2 bases; unmatched junction nucleotides: 8. The CDR3 coding sequence is TGTGCCATCAGTGAGCCGACTCGCGGGGGGACCTACGAGCAGTACTTC. It codes for CAISEPTRGGTYEQYF.

The sample holds many counts of this clonotype. The chain employs TRBV12-3 or TRBV12-4 and TRBJ1-2; 7 bases are a match to TRBD1. Trimming at V came to 8 bases and at J to 1 base, leaving 10 bases not matched to a gene. The CDR3 is made up of 15 amino acids. CDR3 in DNA: TGTGCCAGCGGAGGTGACAGGGCGGTTAACTATGGCTACACCTTC. Its translation: CASGGDRAVNYGYTF.

This sequence joins TRBV27 and TRBJ1-6; D remains unclear. Germline V gene lookup returns CDR1 MNHEY and CDR2 SMNVEV (reference sequence). V gave up 6 bases and J gave up 10 bases, with 13 bases separating them. CDR3 size: 13 residues. This chain's CDR3 is CASSYGWGSPLHF. The CDR3 bases are TGTGCCAGCAGCTATGGTTGGGGATCACCCCTCCACTTT.

V and J are TRBV24-1 and TRBJ2-1; TRBD2 aligns across 12 bases. J gave up 5 bases and V 2 bases, and 12 bases lay outside the gene matches. The CDR3 is 19 residues long. Germline V gene sequence: CDR1 KGHDR, CDR2 SFDVKD. This chain's CDR3 is CATSDSSFASGGAHNEQFF. The CDR3 DNA is TGTGCCACCAGTGATTCCTCCTTTGCTAGCGGGGGGGCCCACAATGAGCAGTTCTTC.

This clonotype was found many times. The chain employs TRBV7-2 and TRBJ2-3, with TRBD1 identical over 9 bases. Germline V gene data show CDR1 as SGHTA and CDR2 as FQGNSA. V shed 0 bases and J 3 bases; nucleotides not matched to a gene: 1. The CDR3 totals 15 residues. The CDR3 is CASSLADRGTDTQYF. Here the CDR3 DNA reads TGTGCCAGCAGCTTAGCGGACAGGGGAACAGATACGCAGTATTTT. Full variable domain (rest looked up from reference TRBV7-2 and TRBJ2-3): GAGVSQSPSNKVTEKGKDVELRCDPISGHTALYWYRQSLGQGLEFLIYFQGNSAPDKSGLPSDRFSAERTGGSVSTLTIQRTQQEDSAVYLCASSLADRGTDTQYFGPGTRLTVL.

This clonotype was observed at least ten times. V is TRBV4-2 and J is TRBJ2-7, with 10 bases that match TRBD1. In germline, CDR1 is LGHNA, CDR2 YNFKEQ. This CDR3 has 15 amino acids. The V gene end was trimmed by 0 bases and the J gene end by 5 bases; junction bases not matched to a gene: 4. In nucleotides, the CDR3 is TGTGCCAGCAGCCAAGAGGACAGGGGGTCGGACGAGCAGTACTTC. This codes for CASSQEDRGSDEQYF.

This clonotype has at least ten counts. The chain couples TRBV7-9 to TRBJ2-5; 10 bases align to TRBD2. Trimming removed 5 bases from V and 1 base from J; junction bases left unmatched: 4. CDR1 SEHNR and CDR2 FQNEAQ come from the germline V gene (reference sequence). The CDR3 has 15 amino acids. The CDR3 is CASSPAGGGQETQYF. In DNA, the CDR3 is TGTGCCAGCAGCCCAGCGGGAGGGGGCCAAGAGACCCAGTACTTC.

This clonotype was seen at least ten times. The V gene is TRBV12-3 or TRBV12-4, the J gene TRBJ1-5, with 8 bases lining up with TRBD1. This CDR3 comprises 15 residues. Losses at the gene ends were 3 bases for V and 7 bases for J; bases not matched to a gene: 8. The CDR3 DNA sequence: TGTGCCAGCAGTTTTGGAGGACAGGGAATCCAGCCCCAGCATTTT. Translation gives CASSFGGQGIQPQHF.

This clonotype occurred a few times. V gene TRBV7-9 combines with J gene TRBJ1-1; possible D gene TRBD1, 6 bases. V was cut by 4 bases and J by 8 bases, with 11 bases left in between. Germline V gene sequence: CDR1 SEHNR, CDR2 FQNEAQ (reference sequence). CDR3 size: 12 residues. The CDR3 bases are TGTGCCAGCAGCTCCCGGGGGGCCGAAGCTTTCTTT. It specifies CASSSRGAEAFF.

This clonotype was detected a few times. The gene calls are TRBV5-4 and TRBJ2-3; possible D gene TRBD2, 5 bases. From germline, CDR1 is SGHNT and CDR2 YYREEE (reference sequence). CDR3 length equals 13 residues. V shed 4 bases and J shed 2 bases, with 8 bases lying between them. The CDR3 DNA sequence: TGTGCCAGCAGCGTGACTAACACAGATACGCAGTATTTT. Amino acids: CASSVTNTDTQYF.

Comments on this clonotype: The junction does not match germline at one end; this may be a read error. The chain has TRBV4-2 and TRBJ1-1; D uncertain. The CDR3 contains 12 residues. The germline gives CDR1 LGHNA, CDR2 YNFKEQ. This CDR3 reads CASNQAGTEAFF. DNA for the CDR3: TGTGCCAGCAACCAAGCAGGCACTGAAGCTTTCTTT.

The chain has TRBV27 and TRBJ1-4; a possible D gene is TRBD1 (5 bases). There are 14 residues in the CDR3. The germline gives CDR1 MNHEY, CDR2 SMNVEV (reference sequence). V was cut by 5 bases and J by 7 bases, with 14 bases left in between. The CDR3 nucleotides are TGTGCCAGCAGTCTCTACCGGGGCGGTGAAAAACTGTTTTTT. Its translation: CASSLYRGGEKLFF.

This chain links TRBV19 with TRBJ1-1; D ambiguous. Trimming stripped 3 bases from V and 0 bases from J, with 8 bases between. This CDR3 region has 14 residues. Looked up from germline, CDR1 is LNHDA and CDR2 is SQIVND (reference sequence). The CDR3 sequence: CASSIGFMNTEAFF. CDR3 sequence (DNA): TGTGCCAGTAGTATTGGTTTTATGAACACTGAAGCTTTCTTT.